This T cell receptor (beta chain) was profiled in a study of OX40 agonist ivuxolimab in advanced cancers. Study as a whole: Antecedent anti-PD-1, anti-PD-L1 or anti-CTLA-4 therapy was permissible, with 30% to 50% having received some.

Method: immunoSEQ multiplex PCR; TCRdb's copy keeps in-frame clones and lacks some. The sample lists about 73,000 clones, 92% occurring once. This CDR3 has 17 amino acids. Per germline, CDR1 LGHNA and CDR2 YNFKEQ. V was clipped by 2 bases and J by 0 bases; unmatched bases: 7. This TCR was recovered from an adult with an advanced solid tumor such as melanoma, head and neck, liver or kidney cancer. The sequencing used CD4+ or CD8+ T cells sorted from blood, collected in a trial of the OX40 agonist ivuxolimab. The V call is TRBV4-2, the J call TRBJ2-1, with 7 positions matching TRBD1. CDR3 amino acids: CASSQPGQASSYNEQFF. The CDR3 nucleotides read TGTGCCAGCAGCCAACCCGGACAGGCTAGCTCCTACAATGAGCAGTTCTTC.